A selection of T cell receptor beta chains follows, all from one sample in a study of T cells in Graves' hyperthyroidism and ophthalmopathy. TCRdb analysed the multiplex PCR reads with MiXCR anew, one entry per CDR3 protein. The table lists 280,000 or so distinct CDR3 sequences, roughly 15% of them singletons, with around 30% in the top ten. The sample was blood. The receptors come from a woman in her forties or fifties with Graves' hyperthyroidism that later progressed to Graves' ophthalmopathy. The CDR3 runs from the conserved cysteine through the conserved F or W. The order of the fields is D gene, V gene, J gene, clone size, CDR3 DNA, CDR3 protein. The D gene is left open where the match is weak. Rows give clone size only sometimes, using once, few, many, or a class for an expanded clone.

d_call: TRBD2
v_call: TRBV5-5
j_call: TRBJ2-5
clone_size: NA
cdr3_nt: TGTGCCAGCAGCCGATCCCCTTTAGCGGGAGCCTATCGAGAGACCCAGTACTTC
cdr3_aa: CASSRSPLAGAYRETQYF

d_call: NA
v_call: TRBV3-1
j_call: TRBJ1-2
clone_size: many
cdr3_nt: TGTGCCAGCAGCCAAGATATGAGGGCTCGCTACACCTTC
cdr3_aa: CASSQDMRARYTF

d_call: NA
v_call: TRBV5-1
j_call: TRBJ2-7
clone_size: few
cdr3_nt: TGCGCCAGCAGCCCGTTTGGGGCAGGGAGCTCCTACGAGCAGTACTTC
cdr3_aa: CASSPFGAGSSYEQYF

d_call: TRBD1
v_call: TRBV19
j_call: TRBJ2-7
clone_size: NA
cdr3_nt: TGTGCCAGCGCAACAGGGGTCTCCTACGAGCAGTACTTC
cdr3_aa: CASATGVSYEQYF

d_call: TRBD2
v_call: TRBV10-3
j_call: TRBJ2-1
clone_size: many
cdr3_nt: TGTGCCATCAGTGAGGAGCGGGGGGGGTACAATGAGCAGTTCTTC
cdr3_aa: CAISEERGGYNEQFF

d_call: TRBD1
v_call: TRBV18
j_call: TRBJ2-1
clone_size: many
cdr3_nt: TGTGCCAGCCCGACCGGGGACAGCCCCTTGAATGAGCAGTTCTTC
cdr3_aa: CASPTGDSPLNEQFF

d_call: NA
v_call: TRBV6-1
j_call: TRBJ2-7
clone_size: NA
cdr3_nt: TGTGCCAGCACCCGAGACAGAGTTTACGAGCAGTACTTC
cdr3_aa: CASTRDRVYEQYF

d_call: NA
v_call: TRBV19
j_call: TRBJ2-1
clone_size: many
cdr3_nt: TGTGCCAGTAGTTTACAGGTGACCACCTACAATGAGCAGTTCTTC
cdr3_aa: CASSLQVTTYNEQFF

d_call: TRBD2
v_call: TRBV6-4
j_call: TRBJ2-7
clone_size: once
cdr3_nt: TGTGCCAGCAGTACTGAGCGGGGATCCTACTACGAGCAGTACTTC
cdr3_aa: CASSTERGSYYEQYF

d_call: NA
v_call: TRBV20-1
j_call: TRBJ2-1
clone_size: NA
cdr3_nt: TGCAGTGCATCGGGACTGTCCGCCTACAATGAGCAGTTCTTC
cdr3_aa: CSASGLSAYNEQFF

d_call: NA
v_call: TRBV7-7
j_call: TRBJ2-3
clone_size: NA
cdr3_nt: TGTGCTAGCAGCTTCGCATCTACAGATACGCAGTATTTT
cdr3_aa: CASSFASTDTQYF

d_call: NA
v_call: TRBV18
j_call: TRBJ1-1
clone_size: many
cdr3_nt: TGTGCCAGCTCACCCGGAAGGGCCGGCACTGAAGCTTTCTTT
cdr3_aa: CASSPGRAGTEAFF

d_call: NA
v_call: TRBV30
j_call: TRBJ2-3
clone_size: many
cdr3_nt: TGTGCCTGGAGCGGCAGCACAGATACGCAGTATTTT
cdr3_aa: CAWSGSTDTQYF

d_call: TRBD1
v_call: TRBV5-4
j_call: TRBJ1-6
clone_size: few
cdr3_nt: TGTGCCAGCAGCCTCGACAGGGGGCGCCATTCACCCCTCCACTTT
cdr3_aa: CASSLDRGRHSPLHF

d_call: TRBD2
v_call: TRBV7-3
j_call: TRBJ2-3
clone_size: NA
cdr3_nt: TGTGCCAGCAGCCCAATCCTACTAGCGGGAGGGCCCGCTAGCACAGATACGCAGTATTTT
cdr3_aa: CASSPILLAGGPASTDTQYF

d_call: NA
v_call: TRBV28
j_call: TRBJ2-5
clone_size: many
cdr3_nt: TGTGCCAGCAGTTTCGGCGCGGTTCAGGAGACCCAGTACTTC
cdr3_aa: CASSFGAVQETQYF

d_call: NA
v_call: TRBV3-1
j_call: TRBJ1-1
clone_size: many
cdr3_nt: TGTGCCAGCAGCCATTATCGGGGAATGAACACTGAAGCTTTCTTT
cdr3_aa: CASSHYRGMNTEAFF

d_call: NA
v_call: TRBV19
j_call: TRBJ1-4
clone_size: NA
cdr3_nt: TGTGCCAGTAGAGACCCGGGACCGACTACGGAACTGTTTTTT
cdr3_aa: CASRDPGPTTELFF

d_call: TRBD1
v_call: TRBV5-1
j_call: TRBJ1-2
clone_size: NA
cdr3_nt: TGCGCCAGCAGCTTAGACGGACAGGGGGCGAACACCTTC
cdr3_aa: CASSLDGQGANTF

d_call: NA
v_call: TRBV7-9
j_call: TRBJ1-2
clone_size: few
cdr3_nt: TGTGCCAGCAGCTTGAGGATTTTTATAGACACCTTC
cdr3_aa: CASSLRIFIDTF

d_call: NA
v_call: TRBV4-2
j_call: TRBJ1-3
clone_size: NA
cdr3_nt: TGTGCCAGCAGCCAAGTCCTCCCCGGGCGGATCTCTGGAAACACCATATATTTT
cdr3_aa: CASSQVLPGRISGNTIYF

d_call: TRBD1
v_call: TRBV2
j_call: TRBJ1-1
clone_size: NA
cdr3_nt: TGTGCCAGCAGGGACGGACAGGGGTCTGCTGAAGCTTTCTTT
cdr3_aa: CASRDGQGSAEAFF

d_call: TRBD1
v_call: TRBV6-1
j_call: TRBJ2-7
clone_size: NA
cdr3_nt: TGTGCCAGCAGGGATCCGGGACAGAGCTACGAGCAGTACTTC
cdr3_aa: CASRDPGQSYEQYF

d_call: NA
v_call: TRBV10-1
j_call: TRBJ2-1
clone_size: NA
cdr3_nt: TGCGCCAGCTCGGTCGGGACTTTCGCCGAGCAGTTCTTC
cdr3_aa: CASSVGTFAEQFF

d_call: NA
v_call: TRBV28
j_call: TRBJ1-5
clone_size: NA
cdr3_nt: TGTGCCAGCAGTTTCGGTGGGGCGCAGCAGCCCCAGCATTTT
cdr3_aa: CASSFGGAQQPQHF

d_call: NA
v_call: TRBV10-2
j_call: TRBJ1-2
clone_size: NA
cdr3_nt: TGCGCCAGCAGTGAGTCGGTCAGGGGATATGGCTACACCTTC
cdr3_aa: CASSESVRGYGYTF

d_call: TRBD1
v_call: TRBV5-1
j_call: TRBJ2-5
clone_size: few
cdr3_nt: TGCGCCAGCAGCTCCGGGACAGACCCATCCTTC
cdr3_aa: CASSSGTDPSF

d_call: TRBD1
v_call: TRBV18
j_call: TRBJ1-6
clone_size: few
cdr3_nt: TGTGCCACCAGAGGACAGGGGAGCTCCTATAATTCACCCCTCCACTTT
cdr3_aa: CATRGQGSSYNSPLHF

d_call: TRBD1
v_call: TRBV28
j_call: TRBJ1-5
clone_size: NA
cdr3_nt: TGTGCCAGCAGTTTCCTCAGGGACAGTATCTATAGCAATCAGCCCCAGCATTTT
cdr3_aa: CASSFLRDSIYSNQPQHF

d_call: TRBD2
v_call: TRBV11-2
j_call: TRBJ2-1
clone_size: many
cdr3_nt: TGTGCCAGCAGCTTTATACTAGCGGAGCAGTTCTTC
cdr3_aa: CASSFILAEQFF

d_call: NA
v_call: TRBV5-5
j_call: TRBJ2-1
clone_size: many
cdr3_nt: TGTGCCAGCAGCTTGGGACTCAACAATGAGCAGTTCTTC
cdr3_aa: CASSLGLNNEQFF

d_call: TRBD2
v_call: TRBV28
j_call: TRBJ2-5
clone_size: NA
cdr3_nt: TGTGCCAGCAGTACGAGCGGGAGACACCAAGAGACCCAGTACTTC
cdr3_aa: CASSTSGRHQETQYF

d_call: NA
v_call: TRBV27
j_call: TRBJ2-7
clone_size: many
cdr3_nt: TGTGCCAGCGGTCGGCCCCCATCCTACGAGCAGTACTTC
cdr3_aa: CASGRPPSYEQYF

d_call: NA
v_call: TRBV19
j_call: TRBJ1-1
clone_size: few
cdr3_nt: TGTGCCAGTAGCAGCACTAGTAACACTGAAGCTTTCTTT
cdr3_aa: CASSSTSNTEAFF

d_call: NA
v_call: TRBV28
j_call: TRBJ2-7
clone_size: many
cdr3_nt: TGTGCCAGCAGACAAAGGGAGACGACCTACGAGCAGTACTTC
cdr3_aa: CASRQRETTYEQYF

d_call: TRBD2
v_call: TRBV20-1
j_call: TRBJ2-7
clone_size: many
cdr3_nt: TGCAGTGCTAGAGTTCGCGGGAGAAACCACGAGCAGTACTTC
cdr3_aa: CSARVRGRNHEQYF

d_call: NA
v_call: TRBV5-6
j_call: TRBJ2-6
clone_size: few
cdr3_nt: TGTGCCAGCAGCTTTCAGGGCGGTGGGGCCAACGTCCTGACTTTC
cdr3_aa: CASSFQGGGANVLTF

d_call: TRBD1
v_call: TRBV28
j_call: TRBJ2-7
clone_size: many
cdr3_nt: TGTGCCAGCAGTTCCACCACCCTAAGGACAGGGAGGAAAAACGAGCAGTACTTC
cdr3_aa: CASSSTTLRTGRKNEQYF

d_call: NA
v_call: TRBV5-1
j_call: TRBJ2-7
clone_size: many
cdr3_nt: TGCGCCAGCAGCTTGGGTTGGGGGAGCTCCTACGAGCAGTACTTC
cdr3_aa: CASSLGWGSSYEQYF

d_call: NA
v_call: TRBV11-2
j_call: TRBJ2-2
clone_size: many
cdr3_nt: TGTGCCAGCAGCAAAACAGGGACCGGGGAGCTGTTTTTT
cdr3_aa: CASSKTGTGELFF

d_call: TRBD2
v_call: TRBV20-1
j_call: TRBJ2-3
clone_size: NA
cdr3_nt: TGCAGTGCTGGAGGGCTAGCGGGAGACCACCGACCCACAGATACGCAGTATTTT
cdr3_aa: CSAGGLAGDHRPTDTQYF

d_call: TRBD2
v_call: TRBV7-8
j_call: TRBJ2-4
clone_size: many
cdr3_nt: TGTGCCAGCAGCTTAGGGCTAGCGGAGGGGCCGGTCATTCAGTACTTC
cdr3_aa: CASSLGLAEGPVIQYF

d_call: TRBD2
v_call: TRBV5-1
j_call: TRBJ2-2
clone_size: NA
cdr3_nt: TGCGCCAGCAGCGCAACTAGCGGTCCCGGGGAGCTGTTTTTT
cdr3_aa: CASSATSGPGELFF

d_call: NA
v_call: TRBV28
j_call: TRBJ2-7
clone_size: many
cdr3_nt: TGTGCGACTGAAACGGAAGACAGGTTATTCTGGAAACCCTACGAGCAGTACTTC
cdr3_aa: CATETEDRLFWKPYEQYF

d_call: NA
v_call: TRBV27
j_call: TRBJ1-1
clone_size: many
cdr3_nt: TGTGCCAGCAGTCCCCGGATGACACAGGAAGCTTTCTTT
cdr3_aa: CASSPRMTQEAFF

d_call: NA
v_call: TRBV13
j_call: TRBJ2-5
clone_size: many
cdr3_nt: TGTGCCAGCAGCTCAGGGGGGCAAGAGACCCAGTACTTC
cdr3_aa: CASSSGGQETQYF

d_call: TRBD2
v_call: TRBV4-1
j_call: TRBJ2-5
clone_size: once
cdr3_nt: TGCGCCAGCAGCCGTCTTGGACTAGCGGGAGTGGGGGAGACCCAGTACTTC
cdr3_aa: CASSRLGLAGVGETQYF

d_call: NA
v_call: TRBV3-1
j_call: TRBJ2-2
clone_size: many
cdr3_nt: TGTGCCAGCAGCCAGGGACGCCAGTCGCTGGGCACCGGGGAGCTGTTTTTT
cdr3_aa: CASSQGRQSLGTGELFF

d_call: TRBD2
v_call: TRBV11-2
j_call: TRBJ2-2
clone_size: many
cdr3_nt: TGTGCCAGCAGCTTTGGTCCCCCTAGCGGCAACACCGGGGAGCTGTTTTTT
cdr3_aa: CASSFGPPSGNTGELFF

d_call: NA
v_call: TRBV19
j_call: TRBJ2-7
clone_size: NA
cdr3_nt: TGTGCCAGTAGTATAGGAACGACAGCTACCTACGAGCAGTACTTC
cdr3_aa: CASSIGTTATYEQYF

d_call: TRBD2
v_call: TRBV10-3
j_call: TRBJ2-3
clone_size: many
cdr3_nt: TGTGCCATCAGTACGACTAGCGGGAACACAGATACGCAGTATTTT
cdr3_aa: CAISTTSGNTDTQYF

d_call: TRBD2
v_call: TRBV27
j_call: TRBJ2-1
clone_size: many
cdr3_nt: TGTGCCAGCAGTTTATCGACTAGCATGGGCAATGAGCAGTTCTTC
cdr3_aa: CASSLSTSMGNEQFF

d_call: NA
v_call: TRBV30
j_call: TRBJ2-3
clone_size: many
cdr3_nt: TGTGCCTGGCGACACTATCAGACAGATACGCAGTATTTT
cdr3_aa: CAWRHYQTDTQYF

d_call: TRBD1
v_call: TRBV19
j_call: TRBJ1-2
clone_size: NA
cdr3_nt: TGTGCCAGTAGTCCTCCCGGGACAGGGCCATTTTATGGCTACACCTTC
cdr3_aa: CASSPPGTGPFYGYTF

d_call: TRBD2
v_call: TRBV11-2
j_call: TRBJ2-7
clone_size: many
cdr3_nt: TGTGCCAGCAGCTTAGAGGGGTTAGCGGGAGAGAGGTACGAGCAGTACTTC
cdr3_aa: CASSLEGLAGERYEQYF